Listed here are 26 T cell receptor beta chains from one sample, sequenced in a study of blood T cell repertoires in COVID-19. Produced via immunoSEQ multiplex PCR; TCRdb's table is partial and in-frame only. In the table there are around 19,000 clones, 79% of which are singletons. Sequencing used peripheral blood. Receptors were obtained from an elderly man with acute or convalescent COVID-19.

The gene calls are TRBV7-3 and TRBJ2-7; a possible D gene is TRBD1 (6 bases). The germline V gene encodes CDR1 SGHTA and CDR2 FQGTGA. This CDR3 region has 14 residues. Between the trimmed V and J ends, which lost 1 base and 3 bases, there was a span of 10 bases. The CDR3 DNA reads as TGTGCCAGCAGCTTAATGAAAGGGGGCTACGAGCAGTACTTC. Protein: CASSLMKGGYEQYF.

The chain combines TRBV5-6 with TRBJ2-2, with TRBD2 as a possible D gene (5 bases). The CDR3 is made up of 14 amino acids. V lost 5 bases and J lost 7, with 15 bases in between. In germline, CDR1 is SGHDT, CDR2 YYEEEE. Written as DNA, the CDR3 is TGTGCCAGCAGGCGGGCCCCGTGGAGCGGGGAGCTGTTTTTT. This translates into CASRRAPWSGELFF.

The V gene is TRBV19, the J gene TRBJ1-1; weak D call: TRBD1 (5 bases). CDR1 is LNHDA, CDR2 SQIVND, per germline (reference sequence). The CDR3 has 15 amino acids. V was shortened by 7 bases and J by 6 bases, with 21 bases between the two germline ends. DNA for the CDR3: TGTGCCAGTACCTTGGGGCAGGGCGTCTTGGCTGAAGCTTTCTTT. This translates into CASTLGQGVLAEAFF.

There are a few counts of this clone. The chain couples TRBV2 to TRBJ2-5; 11 nucleotides agree with TRBD2. The CDR3 has 15 residues. Germline V lookup: CDR1 SNHLY, CDR2 FYNNEI. V dropped 10 bases and J dropped 2; count of bases not matched to a gene: 9. DNA for the CDR3: TGTGCCACGACTCTTAGCGGGAGGGGGCAAGAGACCCAGTACTTC. Protein product: CATTLSGRGQETQYF.

The chain carries TRBV7-3 and TRBJ2-3, with TRBD2 matching 10 bases. The CDR3 totals 18 residues. Germline assignment: CDR1 SGHTA and CDR2 FQGTGA. The junction had 8 bases not matched to a gene; V was cut back by 2 bases and J by 0 bases. DNA for the CDR3: TGTGCCAGCAGCTTAGCAAGGACTAGCGGCGGTAGCACAGATACGCAGTATTTT. Amino acids: CASSLARTSGGSTDTQYF.

J is TRBJ1-2 and V is TRBV19; 9 bases align to TRBD1. Germline CDR1 is LNHDA and CDR2 is SQIVND (reference sequence). V lost 1 base to trimming and J lost 7 bases; unmatched junction nucleotides: 13. The CDR3 totals 17 residues. CDR3 nucleotides: TGTGCCAGTAGTATAGCTCGGGACAGGGCGCTATCGGGTGGCTACACCTTC. It translates to CASSIARDRALSGGYTF. Looking up the rest from reference TRBV19 and TRBJ1-2 gives the full variable domain: DGGITQSPKYLFRKEGQNVTLSCEQNLNHDAMYWYRQDPGQGLRLIYYSQIVNDFQKGDIAEGYSVSREKKESFPLTVTSAQKNPTAFYLCASSIARDRALSGGYTFGSGTRLTVV.

V and J are TRBV6-5 and TRBJ2-1; 7 bases fit TRBD1. This CDR3 spans 15 amino acids. Unmatched junction bases numbered 6, after V lost 5 bases and J lost 2 bases. CDR1 is MNHEY, CDR2 SVGAGI, per germline. As DNA, the CDR3 is TGTGCCAGCAGTCCCCGACAGGGACCCTACAATGAGCAGTTCTTC. It yields the protein CASSPRQGPYNEQFF.

CDR3 bases: TGTGCCAGCAGTGACAAGACAGGGGTGCAAGAGACCCAGTACTTC. Translation: CASSDKTGVQETQYF. The J gene is TRBJ2-5, the V gene TRBV25-1; the match to TRBD1 covers 8 bases. CDR1 and CDR2 (germline): MGHDK, SYGVNS. V trimming: 3 bases; J trimming: 2 bases; junction bases outside the gene matches: 5. The CDR3 has 15 residues.

This clone has just one count. The chain employs TRBV18 and TRBJ2-2, with D unclear. CDR3 length: 13 amino acids. CDR1 and CDR2 (germline): KGHSH, LQKENI. V lost 6 bases and J 4 bases, leaving 9 bases between the germline ends. This CDR3 reads CASSQHSTGELFF. CDR3 bases: TGTGCCAGCTCGCAGCACAGCACCGGGGAGCTGTTTTTT. Full variable domain (rest looked up from reference TRBV18 and TRBJ2-2): NAGVMQNPRHLVRRRGQEARLRCSPMKGHSHVYWYRQLPEEGLKFMVYLQKENIIDESGMPKERFSAEFPKEGPSILRIQQVVRGDSAAYFCASSQHSTGELFFGEGSRLTVL.

V usage is TRBV27 and J usage is TRBJ1-1; D gene uncertain. This CDR3 spans 14 amino acids. Trimming removed 3 bases at V and 6 bases at J, with 14 bases between. Germline lookup yields CDR1 MNHEY and CDR2 SMNVEV (reference sequence). The CDR3 region is CASSFHRGSAEAFF. CDR3 sequence (DNA): TGTGCCAGCAGTTTCCACCGGGGTAGCGCTGAAGCTTTCTTT.

This chain uses TRBV21-1 with TRBJ2-2; the tabulated D call, TRBD2, remains unverified against the DNA. TRBV21-1 corresponds to a pseudogene. The CDR3 loop spans 14 amino acids. Here the CDR3 DNA reads TGTGCCAGCCCCCGGGACTTGAACACCGGGGAGCTGTTTTTT. It codes for CASPRDLNTGELFF.

J is TRBJ1-1 and V is TRBV6-6; D may be TRBD1 (6 bases). The germline V gene encodes CDR1 MNHNY and CDR2 SVGAGI (reference sequence). Trimming stripped 5 bases from V and 5 bases from J, with 15 bases between. The length of the CDR3 is 14 residues. The CDR3 DNA is TGTGCCAGCAGTAATACGCAGCAGGGGACTGAAGCTTTCTTT. Its translation: CASSNTQQGTEAFF.

The chain recombines TRBV28 with TRBJ2-7, with D possibly being TRBD2 (7 bases). There are 15 residues in the CDR3. Trimming removed 4 bases at V and 6 bases at J, with 19 bases between. The germline CDR1 and CDR2 sequences are MDHEN and SYDVKM. The CDR3 sequence is CASSSLGGGGGEQYF. The CDR3 DNA reads TGTGCCAGCAGTTCCCTTGGAGGGGGAGGGGGCGAGCAGTACTTC.

This chain joins TRBV24-1 and TRBJ1-2; 9 bases match TRBD1. Trimming removed 4 bases from V and 8 bases from J; junction bases left unmatched: 13. In germline, CDR1 is KGHDR, CDR2 SFDVKD. CDR3 length equals 16 residues. The DNA for the CDR3 is TGTGCCACCAGTGACGAAGCCGGGACAGGGTCGAACGGCTACACCTTC. Amino acids: CATSDEAGTGSNGYTF.

V usage is TRBV19 and J usage is TRBJ1-2, with unresolved D. This CDR3 contains 13 residues. Per the germline V gene, CDR1 is LNHDA and CDR2 is SQIVND (reference sequence). V was cut by 3 bases and J by 4 bases, with 9 bases left in between. CDR3 nucleotides: TGTGCCAGTAGTATCGACATCTCCTATGGCTACACCTTC. It codes for CASSIDISYGYTF.

This rearrangement joins TRBV6-4 to TRBJ2-5, with 11 bases aligning to TRBD2. The germline CDR1 and CDR2 sequences are MRHNA and SNTAGT. The CDR3 is made up of 14 amino acids. The V gene end was trimmed by 3 bases and the J gene end by 5 bases; junction bases not matched to a gene: 2. The CDR3 is CASSETSGSETQYF. The DNA of the CDR3 is TGTGCCAGCAGTGAAACTAGCGGGAGTGAGACCCAGTACTTC.

V usage is TRBV7-6 and J usage is TRBJ1-4; possibly TRBD1 for D (5 bases). The CDR3 is 15 amino acids. The ends were cut back, 0 bases at V and 6 bases at J, with 11 bases in the middle. Germline CDR1 SGHVS, CDR2 FNYEAQ. Here the CDR3 DNA reads TGTGCCAGCAGCTTAGCGGCCACGGGGGATGAAAAACTGTTTTTT. Translated, it gives CASSLAATGDEKLFF.

The V call is TRBV7-9, the J call TRBJ2-1; TRBD2 aligns across 14 bases. This CDR3 is 15 amino acids long. After removal of 5 bases from V and 9 bases from J, the junction contained 6 bases not matched to a gene. From germline, CDR1 is SEHNR and CDR2 FQNEAQ (reference sequence). The CDR3 sequence: CASSEGLAGDTEQFF. The CDR3 DNA reads as TGTGCCAGCAGCGAGGGACTAGCGGGAGATACTGAGCAGTTCTTC. The complete variable domain, with remaining parts taken from reference TRBV7-9 and TRBJ2-1, reads DTGVSQNPRHKITKRGQNVTFRCDPISEHNRLYWYRQTLGQGPEFLTYFQNEAQLEKSRLLSDRFSAERPKGSFSTLEIQRTEQGDSAMYLCASSEGLAGDTEQFFGPGTRLTVL.

A single count supports this clone. This chain uses TRBV30 with TRBJ2-7; D remains ambiguous. This CDR3 has 11 amino acids. V was pared by 1 base and J by 3 bases, with 4 bases between. Germline lookup yields CDR1 GTSNPN and CDR2 SVGIG (reference sequence). The CDR3 region has the DNA TGTGCCTGGAGTGGTCGCTACGAGCAGTACTTC. It is translated as CAWSGRYEQYF.

The chain joins TRBV19 to TRBJ1-4; TRBD1 agrees at 9 bases. Trimming removed 5 bases from V and 8 bases from J; junction bases left unmatched: 9. CDR3 length equals 15 residues. The germline V gene has CDR1 LNHDA and CDR2 SQIVND (reference sequence). The CDR3 DNA reads as TGTGCCAGTAGTGCAAGAACAGGGGGCCGCGAAAAACTGTTTTTT. Translation: CASSARTGGREKLFF.

The gene calls are TRBV7-3 and TRBJ2-2, with a possible D match to TRBD2 (6 bases). V shed 4 bases and J shed 0 bases, with 12 bases lying between them. CDR1 and CDR2 from the germline V gene are SGHTA and FQGTGA. CDR3 size: 16 residues. CDR3 region: CASSSKGTPNTGELFF. For the CDR3, the DNA is TGTGCCAGCAGCTCGAAAGGGACTCCGAACACCGGGGAGCTGTTTTTT.

The chain employs TRBV28 and TRBJ1-4, with TRBD1 identical over 7 bases. Germline loops: CDR1 MDHEN, CDR2 SYDVKM. This CDR3 is 16 amino acids long. The V gene end was trimmed by 7 bases and the J gene end by 0 bases; junction bases not matched to a gene: 8. CDR3 in amino acids: CASIDRRGSTNEKLFF. CDR3 coding DNA: TGTGCCAGCATTGATCGCAGGGGGTCAACTAATGAAAAACTGTTTTTT.

The V and J genes are TRBV18 and TRBJ1-1; D is unresolved. The CDR3 has 15 residues. Trimming pared 1 base from V and 3 bases from J, leaving 12 bases between. Per germline, CDR1 KGHSH and CDR2 LQKENI. Here the CDR3 reads CASSPRIQRDTEAFF. In nucleotides, the CDR3 is TGTGCCAGCTCACCACGAATCCAACGCGACACTGAAGCTTTCTTT.

The chain links TRBV19 to TRBJ2-1, with 7 bases that match TRBD1. Trimming took 4 bases from V and 3 from J; bases not matched to a gene: 9. The CDR3 length is 16 residues. CDR1 and CDR2 from the germline V gene are LNHDA and SQIVND (reference sequence). The CDR3 nucleotides are TGTGCCAGTAGTAACATAGACAGGGCCCACTACAATGAGCAGTTCTTC. This gives the protein CASSNIDRAHYNEQFF.

This chain uses TRBV10-3 with TRBJ2-7; TRBD2 agrees at 9 bases. The V and J ends lost 2 bases and 4 bases, in that order; junction bases with no gene match: 6. The germline gives CDR1 ENHRY, CDR2 SYGVKD. This CDR3 has 15 residues. The CDR3 spells CAISEGVAGVYEQYV. The CDR3 region has the DNA TGTGCCATCAGTGAGGGAGTAGCGGGAGTTTACGAGCAGTACGTC.

The chain links TRBV7-3 to TRBJ1-3; D is unclear. Trimming took off 0 bases at V and 4 bases at J, with 16 bases between the two ends. From germline, CDR1 is SGHTA and CDR2 FQGTGA. This CDR3 is 17 amino acids long. CDR3 loop: CASSLTHFMREGNTIYF. The CDR3 DNA reads as TGTGCCAGCAGCTTAACTCACTTTATGAGGGAAGGAAACACCATATATTTT.